This T cell receptor beta chain appears in the sequencing data of a study of T cell responses to AZD1222 COVID-19 vaccine (dated by TCRdb to the early 2020s). Looking at the study overall: AZD1222 recipients whose second dose came at about 4 weeks and those whose second dose came at about 12 weeks were combined into one group, since spike-specific TCR depth and breadth did not differ between the two schedules. TCR sequencing covered roughly 230 trial participants: 207 given two doses of AZD1222 and 26 given two doses of MenACWY control vaccine. Enrollment into the trials was organized by age into subgroups of 18-55, 56-69 and 70-plus years, and those subgroups contained roughly 140, 27 and 60 TCR-sequenced participants, respectively. General conclusions and limits of the study: CD4 TCRs associated with the vaccine covered the entire spike protein, and the dominant responses were in regions 160-218 and 743-854. In the small 56-69-year group, the increase in depth fell short of significance, most likely because of low power. Reportedly, almost half of the unique spike-specific TCRs recognized epitopes lying outside the regions that are mutated in the B.1.351 and B.1.1.7 variants. Because no samples from the day 14 peak response were available, repertoires could be characterized only after the peak T cell response. After two AZD1222 doses, spike-specific TCR breadth and depth were significantly higher than at day 0 and than in MenACWY recipients. Conclusions about previously exposed vaccinees are limited because only five to seven AZD1222 recipients were SARS-CoV-2 seropositive at baseline. Most participants were white British and females outnumbered males, and the authors suggested that clonal diversity may have been underestimated.

The CDR3 regions of human TCRbeta chains were analyzed by immunosequencing. Per the source publication's procedure: TCRs in the repertoires were compared against a reference library of SARS-CoV-2-specific TCRs that had been generated with the MIRA antigen-specificity platform. Breadth was defined as the fraction of unique TCRs that were SARS-CoV-2-associated, and depth was defined as the fraction of total T cells that were SARS-CoV-2-associated. Using the MIRA data, every spike-specific TCR was mapped to the spike region that the TCR reacted to and assigned to either a CD4 or a CD8 class. Log10-transformed breadth and depth values were compared by one-way ANOVA with Sidak's multiple comparisons tests. TCRdb holds this immuneACCESS table with in-frame rearrangements only. Some clones are missing; in checked studies, unresolved V genes explain under half, and the rest has no known cause. V and J calls plus clone size are reproduced from that table; the DNA served to infer D and trimming. The sample yields 140,000 to 150,000 clones; about 93% were counted once. The ten largest clones capture approximately 2.1% of the sample.

Interpreted using the paper, the time point label stands for: baseline before first vaccination. The vaccinee samples were drawn from two UK trials, COV001 and COV002, one of which was a single-blind randomized controlled phase 2/3 trial testing AZD1222 (ChAdOx1 nCoV-19) in healthy adults. For TCRbeta chain sequencing, PBMC samples from trial participants were taken at day 0 and at day 28 after the second dose. In the case of this clone: What antigen it recognizes has not been identified. No base quality information exists; no much larger clone differs at one position.

The receptor was isolated from an adult in good health. The source was peripheral blood, collected on day 0 of AZD1222 vaccination.

At the DNA level, the sequence is TGTGCCAGCAGCGGCAGGGACTCAGGAAATTCACCCCTCCACTTT. Translated, this is CASSGRDSGNSPLHF. The chain is encoded by TRBV5-4 joined to TRBJ1-6, and TRBD1 may be the D gene, going by 5 matching bases. V sheds 4 bases and J sheds 7 bases, leaving 15 bases between their ends. The CDR3, from cysteine to phenylalanine, totals 15 residues. Left in the record is the CDR3 DNA by itself, 45 bases read in frame from the first base. Looking up the germline V gene (reference sequence) yields CDR1 SGHNT and CDR2 YYREEE.